The rows below give T cell receptor beta chains drawn from one sample of a study of cytomegalovirus exposure and HLA in healthy donors. TCRdb's table, derived via immunoSEQ multiplex PCR, lists solely in-frame clones and lacks some. The data hold 90,000 or so clones, with roughly 70% observed a single time. Sequenced material: PBMCs. The receptor source for this set is a woman aged 18-29 years in good health and CMV-seropositive. The CDR3 runs from the conserved cysteine through the conserved F or W. The D gene is left open where the match is weak. Clone size is not always given. Where it is, it says once, few, many or a class for expanded clones.

CDR3: CASSLKGQGVGGYTF; DNA: TGTGCCAGCAGCTTGAAGGGACAGGGGGTTGGGGGCTACACCTTC; D: TRBD1; J: TRBJ1-2; size: few; V: TRBV7-2
CDR3: CASSTPSGNQPQHF; DNA: TGTGCCAGTAGTACTCCTAGTGGCAATCAGCCCCAGCATTTT; D: NA; J: TRBJ1-5; size: NA; V: TRBV19
CDR3: CASTDSGTGANQPQHF; DNA: TGTGCCAGCACCGACTCCGGGACAGGGGCAAATCAGCCCCAGCATTTT; D: TRBD1; J: TRBJ1-5; size: few; V: TRBV5-6
CDR3: CASKGQSNQPQHF; DNA: TGTGCCAGCAAGGGGCAGTCAAATCAGCCCCAGCATTTT; D: NA; J: TRBJ1-5; size: NA; V: TRBV2
CDR3: CASSSPGGGEQFF; DNA: TGTGCCAGCAGCTCCCCCGGGGGAGGTGAGCAGTTCTTC; D: NA; J: TRBJ2-1; size: NA; V: TRBV5-8
CDR3: CASSPRTGSGNTIYF; DNA: TGCGCCAGCAGCCCCCGGACAGGCTCGGGAAACACCATATATTTT; D: TRBD1; J: TRBJ1-3; size: NA; V: TRBV5-1
CDR3: CSVVSDTGELFF; DNA: TGCAGCGTTGTTTCAGACACCGGGGAGCTGTTTTTT; D: NA; J: TRBJ2-2; size: NA; V: TRBV29-1
CDR3: CATKPGQGYNSPLHF; DNA: TGTGCCACCAAACCCGGACAGGGCTATAATTCACCCCTCCACTTT; D: TRBD1; J: TRBJ1-6; size: NA; V: TRBV15
CDR3: CASSARLAGSTDTQYF; DNA: TGTGCCAGTAGTGCTCGACTAGCGGGGAGCACAGATACGCAGTATTTT; D: TRBD2; J: TRBJ2-3; size: NA; V: TRBV19
CDR3: CASSLGAGKTYEQYF; DNA: TGTGCCAGCAGCTTAGGGGCAGGGAAGACCTACGAGCAGTACTTC; D: NA; J: TRBJ2-7; size: NA; V: TRBV7-6
CDR3: CACVSNYGYTF; DNA: TGTGCCTGTGTCTCTAACTATGGCTACACCTTC; D: NA; J: TRBJ1-2; size: few; V: TRBV28
CDR3: CASSYLGANYGYTF; DNA: TGTGCCAGCAGTTATCTGGGAGCTAACTATGGCTACACCTTC; D: NA; J: TRBJ1-2; size: NA; V: TRBV6-5